This TCR beta chain is drawn from a study of blood T cell repertoires in COVID-19. Looked up from germline, CDR1 is SGHRS and CDR2 is YFSETQ. Germline trimming cut 3 bases from V and 2 bases from J; bases unmatched to any gene: 3. The CDR3 is 15 amino acids. How the authors handled the data: It was from reference gene primer amplification that nucleated cell counts were estimated. Only in-frame clones appear in the TCRdb table, and some are missing; sequencing was by immunoSEQ multiplex PCR. D and trimming come from the DNA, and the V and J calls and clone size come from that table. The repertoire holds about 300,000 clones, with roughly nine tenths as singletons.

Sample: peripheral blood. The source of this sequence is a man aged 18 to 35 with active or convalescent COVID-19. The chain couples TRBV5-1 to TRBJ1-1; 11 bases match TRBD1. The CDR3 region is CASSWGTGGNTEAFF. The CDR3 DNA is TGCGCCAGCAGCTGGGGGACAGGGGGTAACACTGAAGCTTTCTTT.